These T cell receptor beta chains were read from a single sample in a study of blood T cell repertoires in COVID-19. The table came from immunoSEQ multiplex PCR; TCRdb's copy has only in-frame clones and leaves some out. Here the sample spans 50,000 to 55,000 clones, 80% to 90% being singletons. Sequencing used peripheral blood. The source of these receptors is a man aged 45 to 65 with acute or convalescent COVID-19. Both conserved end residues are part of each CDR3. D genes are given only for firm matches. Size values are once, few and many counts, or a class for expanded clones, and some rows have none.

.	TRBV3-1/TRBV3-2	.	TRBJ2-6	CASSQIQAFSGANVLTF	TGTGCCAGCAGCCAGATACAGGCCTTCTCTGGGGCCAACGTCCTGACTTTC
.	TRBV2	.	TRBJ1-1	CASRRGLGGQNTEAFF	TGTGCCAGCAGGCGGGGGTTGGGGGGGCAAAACACTGAAGCTTTCTTT
.	TRBV7-9	.	TRBJ2-1	CASSPSSLGDEQFF	TGTGCCAGCAGCCCGTCGTCACTAGGCGATGAGCAGTTCTTC
TRBD1	TRBV19	.	TRBJ2-6	CATETGFSGANVLTF	TGTGCCACTGAGACAGGGTTTTCTGGGGCCAACGTCCTGACTTTC
.	TRBV9	.	TRBJ1-1	CASSGGGRVTKAFF	TGTGCCAGCAGCGGCGGGGGGAGGGTGACGAAAGCTTTCTTT
TRBD1	TRBV10-1	once	TRBJ1-4	CASSPGDSPNEKLFF	TGCGCCAGCAGCCCCGGGGACAGTCCTAATGAAAAACTGTTTTTT
.	TRBV7-9	.	TRBJ2-3	CASSSWDRLGTDTQYF	TGTGCCAGCAGCTCGTGGGACAGACTAGGGACAGATACGCAGTATTTT
.	TRBV28	once	TRBJ1-1	CASSQAGRNTEAFF	TGTGCCAGCAGCCAAGCGGGCAGAAACACTGAAGCTTTCTTT
.	TRBV5-4	.	TRBJ2-1	CASSLAPSGPYNEQFF	TGTGCCAGCAGCTTGGCCCCTAGTGGCCCCTACAATGAGCAGTTCTTC
.	TRBV6-5	.	TRBJ1-2	CASSLQQGSSYGYTF	TGTGCCAGCAGTTTACAACAGGGCTCAAGCTATGGCTACACCTTC
TRBD2	TRBV27	.	TRBJ2-1	CASSLIGLAGGHNEQFF	TGTGCCAGCAGTTTAATTGGACTAGCGGGCGGACACAATGAGCAGTTCTTC
.	TRBV7-3	.	TRBJ2-2	CASSLSHGELFF	TGTGCCAGCAGCTTAAGTCACGGGGAGCTGTTTTTT
TRBD1	TRBV19	.	TRBJ2-2	CASSVTGYTGELFF	TGTGCCAGTAGTGTGACAGGGTATACCGGGGAGCTGTTTTTT
TRBD2	TRBV2	.	TRBJ2-3	CASKSLAGGSDTQYF	TGTGCCAGCAAGTCACTAGCGGGGGGGTCGGATACGCAGTATTTT
.	TRBV6-6	.	TRBJ2-5	CASSYSSRETQYF	TGTGCCAGCAGTTACTCATCCCGGGAGACCCAGTACTTC
.	TRBV6-4	.	TRBJ1-3	CASSDPGGVSGNTIYF	TGTGCCAGCAGTGACCCGGGCGGGGTTTCTGGAAACACCATATATTTT
.	TRBV7-2	.	TRBJ1-5	CASSPIAQPQHF	TGTGCCAGCAGCCCTATAGCTCAGCCCCAGCATTTT
TRBD1	TRBV5-6	.	TRBJ2-2	CASSPPTGQNTGELFF	TGTGCCAGCAGCCCCCCGACAGGGCAGAACACCGGGGAGCTGTTTTTT
.	TRBV7-3	.	TRBJ1-3	CASSYDRRNTIYF	TGTGCCAGCAGCTACGACAGAAGAAACACCATATATTTT
TRBD1	TRBV18	.	TRBJ1-1	CASSPTGANTEAFF	TGTGCCAGCTCTCCGACAGGGGCAAACACTGAAGCTTTCTTT
.	TRBV19	.	TRBJ2-5	CASSIVIRGGTQYF	TGTGCCAGTAGTATAGTCATTAGGGGTGGGACCCAGTACTTC
.	TRBV28	.	TRBJ2-5	CASSTIPRPGEVQETQYF	TGTGCCAGCAGTACAATCCCTCGACCGGGAGAGGTTCAAGAGACCCAGTACTTC
.	TRBV10-1	.	TRBJ2-2	CASSPSSGELFF	TGCGCCAGCTCCCCGTCCTCCGGGGAGCTGTTTTTT
.	TRBV6-2/TRBV6-3	.	TRBJ2-4	CASSQGAAGNIQYF	TGTGCCAGCAGTCAAGGAGCGGCAGGAAACATTCAGTACTTC
.	TRBV6-5	few	TRBJ2-1	CASSSGEREQFF	TGTGCCAGCAGCTCGGGGGAGCGTGAGCAGTTCTTC
.	TRBV27	once	TRBJ1-5	CASSLRGYSNQPQHF	TGTGCCAGCAGTTTAAGGGGATATAGCAATCAGCCCCAGCATTTT
TRBD1	TRBV6-5	few	TRBJ1-2	CASSQTGGNGYTF	TGTGCCAGCAGCCAGACAGGGGGGAATGGCTACACCTTC
.	TRBV9	once	TRBJ2-3	CASSALGDTQYF	TGTGCCAGCAGCGCGCTCGGAGACACGCAGTATTTT